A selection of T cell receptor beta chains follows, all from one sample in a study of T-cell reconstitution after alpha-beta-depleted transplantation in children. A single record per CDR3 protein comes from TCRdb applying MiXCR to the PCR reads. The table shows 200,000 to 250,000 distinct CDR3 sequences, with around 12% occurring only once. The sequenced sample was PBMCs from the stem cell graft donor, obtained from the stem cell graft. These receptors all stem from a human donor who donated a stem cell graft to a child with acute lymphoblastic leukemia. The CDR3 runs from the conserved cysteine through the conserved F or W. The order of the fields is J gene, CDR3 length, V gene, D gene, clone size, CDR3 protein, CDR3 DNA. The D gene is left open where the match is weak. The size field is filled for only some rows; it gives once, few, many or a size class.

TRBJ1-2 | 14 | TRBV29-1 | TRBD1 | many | CSIKGGTGIDGYTF | TGCAGCATTAAAGGCGGGACAGGGATCGATGGCTACACCTTC
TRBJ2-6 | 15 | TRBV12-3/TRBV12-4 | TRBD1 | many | CASSLGQGGANVLTF | TGTGCCAGCAGCCTAGGACAGGGCGGGGCCAACGTCCTGACTTTC
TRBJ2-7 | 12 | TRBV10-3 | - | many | CAISEGHYEQYF | TGTGCCATCAGTGAGGGACACTACGAGCAGTACTTC
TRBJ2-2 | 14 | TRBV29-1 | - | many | CSVGRGSNTGELFF | TGCAGCGTTGGTCGGGGTTCGAACACCGGGGAGCTGTTTTTT
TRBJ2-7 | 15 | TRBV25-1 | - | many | CASSSFVRDKYEQYF | TGTGCCAGCAGTTCATTTGTACGGGACAAATACGAGCAGTACTTC
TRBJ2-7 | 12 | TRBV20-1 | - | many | CSASRESYEQYF | TGCAGTGCTAGTCGGGAATCCTACGAGCAGTACTTC
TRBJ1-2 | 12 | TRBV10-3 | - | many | CAISGRGNGYTF | TGTGCCATCAGTGGGCGAGGGAACGGCTACACCTTC
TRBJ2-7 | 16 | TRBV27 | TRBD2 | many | CASSSIAGGHSYEQYF | TGTGCCAGCAGTTCGATAGCGGGAGGTCACTCCTACGAGCAGTACTTC
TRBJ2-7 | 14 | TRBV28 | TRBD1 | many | CASSPQGAVVEQYF | TGTGCCAGCAGCCCACAGGGGGCGGTAGTCGAGCAGTACTTC
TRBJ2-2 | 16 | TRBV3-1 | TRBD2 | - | CASSRGLAANTGELFF | TGTGCCAGCAGCCGCGGACTAGCGGCAAACACCGGGGAGCTGTTTTTT
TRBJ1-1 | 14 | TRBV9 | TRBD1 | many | CASSSGVGTAEAFF | TGTGCCAGCAGTAGTGGGGTGGGGACAGCGGAAGCTTTCTTT
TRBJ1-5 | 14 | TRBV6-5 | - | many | CASSYGRARQPQHF | TGTGCCAGCAGTTACGGCAGGGCTAGGCAGCCCCAGCATTTT
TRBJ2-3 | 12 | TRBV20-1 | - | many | CSVPTLTDTQYF | TGCAGTGTACCGACGCTCACAGATACGCAGTATTTT
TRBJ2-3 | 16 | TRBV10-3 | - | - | CAISEPGSYRTDTQYF | TGTGCCATCAGTGAGCCTGGTTCGTATCGCACAGATACGCAGTATTTT
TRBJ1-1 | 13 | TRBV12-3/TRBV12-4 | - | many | CASSLVTDTEAFF | TGTGCCAGCAGTTTAGTGACAGACACTGAAGCTTTCTTT
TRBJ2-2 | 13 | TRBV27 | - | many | CASTGGRTGELFF | TGTGCCAGCACCGGGGGGCGGACCGGGGAGCTGTTTTTT
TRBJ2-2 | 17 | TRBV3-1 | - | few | CASSSRLRDPNTGELFF | TGTGCCAGCAGCTCTCGACTGAGGGACCCCAACACCGGGGAGCTGTTTTTT
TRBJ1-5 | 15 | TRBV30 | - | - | CAWSFTRVGNQPQHF | TGTGCCTGGAGTTTCACTCGGGTGGGCAATCAGCCCCAGCATTTT
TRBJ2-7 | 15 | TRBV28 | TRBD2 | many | CASSPRRGGSYEQYF | TGTGCCAGCAGCCCCAGGCGGGGGGGCTCCTACGAGCAGTACTTC
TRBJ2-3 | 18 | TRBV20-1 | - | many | CSARASPGAGPRSDTQYF | TGCAGTGCTAGAGCTTCCCCGGGGGCAGGCCCCCGTTCGGATACGCAGTATTTT
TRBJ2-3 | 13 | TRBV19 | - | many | CASRGDTTDTQYF | TGTGCCAGTAGAGGAGATACCACAGATACGCAGTATTTT
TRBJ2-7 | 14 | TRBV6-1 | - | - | CASSVTDAYTEQYF | TGTGCCAGCAGTGTAACAGACGCGTATACTGAGCAGTACTTC
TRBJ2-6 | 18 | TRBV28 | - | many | CASSLGWAAISGANVLTF | TGTGCCAGCAGTTTGGGCTGGGCCGCCATCTCTGGGGCCAACGTCCTGACTTTC
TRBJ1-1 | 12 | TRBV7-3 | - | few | CASSLSPPSAFF | TGTGCCAGCAGCTTAAGTCCCCCGTCAGCTTTCTTT
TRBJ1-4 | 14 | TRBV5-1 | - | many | CASSLTAGNEKLFF | TGCGCCAGCAGCTTGACAGCCGGGAATGAAAAACTGTTTTTT
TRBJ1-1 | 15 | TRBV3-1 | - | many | CASSQVGGVNTEAFF | TGTGCCAGCAGCCAAGTCGGGGGAGTGAACACTGAAGCTTTCTTT
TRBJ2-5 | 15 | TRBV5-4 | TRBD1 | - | CASSYTTGQGETQYF | TGTGCCAGCAGCTACACGACAGGGCAGGGCGAGACCCAGTACTTC
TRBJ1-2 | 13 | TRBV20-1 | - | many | CSAPQGVNYGYTF | TGCAGTGCTCCACAGGGCGTCAACTATGGCTACACCTTC
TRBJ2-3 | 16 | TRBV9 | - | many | CASSERQGAGTDTQYF | TGTGCCAGCAGCGAACGACAGGGTGCGGGGACAGATACGCAGTATTTT
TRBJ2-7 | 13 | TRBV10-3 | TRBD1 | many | CAISGTGGNEQYF | TGTGCCATCAGTGGGACAGGGGGCAACGAGCAGTACTTC
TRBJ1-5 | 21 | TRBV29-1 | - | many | CSVVTPVSGVTPVGHNQPQHF | TGCAGCGTTGTGACACCCGTGTCAGGGGTCACGCCGGTTGGGCACAATCAGCCCCAGCATTTT
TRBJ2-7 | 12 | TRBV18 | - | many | CASSGNSYEQYF | TGTGCCAGCTCAGGGAACTCCTACGAGCAGTACTTC
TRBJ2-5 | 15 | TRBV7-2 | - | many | CASTRGTANGETQYF | TGTGCCAGTACCCGAGGGACCGCCAACGGGGAGACCCAGTACTTC
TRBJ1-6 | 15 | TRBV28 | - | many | CASDSPGDYNSPLHF | TGTGCCAGCGATTCTCCTGGGGATTATAATTCACCCCTCCACTTT
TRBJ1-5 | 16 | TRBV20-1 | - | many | CSARDAQGPSNQPQHF | TGCAGTGCTAGAGATGCCCAGGGACCTAGCAATCAGCCCCAGCATTTT
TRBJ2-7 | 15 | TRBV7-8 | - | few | CASSPPSRAPYEQYF | TGTGCCAGCAGCCCCCCCAGCAGGGCCCCCTACGAGCAGTACTTC
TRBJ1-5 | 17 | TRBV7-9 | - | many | CASSPGTRGINNQPQHF | TGTGCCAGCAGCCCCGGGACCCGGGGAATTAACAATCAGCCCCAGCATTTT
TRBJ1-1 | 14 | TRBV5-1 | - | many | CASSSGGKNTEAFF | TGCGCCAGCAGCTCGGGGGGAAAGAACACTGAAGCTTTCTTT
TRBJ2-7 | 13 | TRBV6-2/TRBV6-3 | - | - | CASSRGATYEQYF | TGTGCCAGCAGCAGGGGGGCTACCTACGAGCAGTACTTC
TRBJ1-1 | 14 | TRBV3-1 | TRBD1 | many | CASSFRTGETQAFF | TGTGCCAGCAGCTTCCGGACAGGGGAGACCCAAGCTTTCTTT
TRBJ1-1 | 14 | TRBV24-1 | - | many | CATSDFLRITGAFF | TGTGCCACCAGTGATTTTCTCAGGATCACGGGCGCTTTCTTT
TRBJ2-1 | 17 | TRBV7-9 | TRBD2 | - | CASSGGTSGDTGNEQFF | TGTGCCAGCAGCGGCGGGACTAGCGGCGATACCGGGAATGAGCAGTTCTTC
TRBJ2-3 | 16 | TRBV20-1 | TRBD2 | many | CSAPPGGAGNTDTQYF | TGCAGTGCCCCACCGGGGGGAGCGGGAAACACAGATACGCAGTATTTT
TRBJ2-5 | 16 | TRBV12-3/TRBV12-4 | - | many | CASSSYNALGEETQYF | TGTGCCAGCAGTTCTTATAATGCACTAGGAGAGGAGACCCAGTACTTC
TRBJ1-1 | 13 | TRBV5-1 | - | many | CASSFLAETEAFF | TGCGCCAGCAGCTTCTTGGCGGAGACTGAAGCTTTCTTT
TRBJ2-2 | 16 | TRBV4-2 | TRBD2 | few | CASSQEAGVKGGELFF | TGTGCCAGCAGCCAAGAGGCGGGAGTAAAAGGCGGGGAGCTGTTTTTT
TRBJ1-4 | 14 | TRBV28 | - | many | CASSLAGKNEKLFF | TGTGCCAGCAGTTTAGCAGGGAAGAATGAAAAACTGTTTTTT
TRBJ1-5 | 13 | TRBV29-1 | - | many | CSAVGGLDQPQHF | TGCAGCGCCGTAGGGGGGCTCGATCAGCCCCAGCATTTT
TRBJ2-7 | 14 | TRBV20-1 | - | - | CSAGLGSSSYEQYF | TGCAGTGCTGGCCTCGGCAGTAGCTCCTACGAGCAGTACTTC
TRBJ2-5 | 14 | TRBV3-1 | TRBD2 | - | CASSNGLAGETQYF | TGTGCCAGCAGCAATGGACTAGCGGGAGAGACCCAGTACTTC
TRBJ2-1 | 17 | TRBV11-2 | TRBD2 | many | CASSLVGVAGVWDEQFF | TGTGCCAGCAGCTTAGTCGGGGTAGCGGGAGTTTGGGATGAGCAGTTCTTC